The rows below give T cell receptor beta chains drawn from one sample of a study of type 1 and type 2 diabetes patients. Each CDR3 protein gets one entry after TCRdb re-called the multiplex PCR reads with MiXCR. The top ten hold approximately 15% of the sample, which has 250,000 or so distinct CDR3 sequences, approximately 50% seen once. The specimen sequenced was peripheral blood mononuclear cells (PBMCs). All receptors derive from a young man with type 2 diabetes. CDR3s include the opening cysteine and the closing phenylalanine or tryptophan. Fields, in order: D gene, clone size, V gene, J gene, CDR3 DNA, CDR3 protein. A D gene is named only where the DNA matches it firmly. A clone size is listed for some rows: how often the clone was seen (once, few, many), or a class if it is expanded.

-	-	TRBV27	TRBJ1-1	TGTGCCAGCAGTGCCCTCCTGGGCGCGAACACTGAAGCTTTCTTT	CASSALLGANTEAFF
-	-	TRBV5-1	TRBJ1-6	TGCGCCAGCAGCGAAAGAACCGACTCACCCCTCCACTTT	CASSERTDSPLHF
TRBD2	few	TRBV5-1	TRBJ2-1	TGCGCCAGCAGCTATCCTAGCGGGTTCTACAATGAGCAGTTCTTC	CASSYPSGFYNEQFF
-	-	TRBV24-1	TRBJ2-5	TGTGCCAGCAGTGATGGGATTCAAGAGACCCAGTACTTC	CASSDGIQETQYF
-	many	TRBV7-2	TRBJ1-1	TGTGCCAGCAGCTTTGACAGTATGGCTATGAACACTGAAGCTTTCTTT	CASSFDSMAMNTEAFF
-	-	TRBV6-1	TRBJ2-7	TGTGCCAGCAGGGGATCGGGACAAACCTACGAGCAGTACTTC	CASRGSGQTYEQYF
-	many	TRBV10-1	TRBJ1-6	TGCGCCAGCAGTGACGGGGGGCGTCTTGATAATTCACCCCTCCACTTT	CASSDGGRLDNSPLHF
-	-	TRBV24-1	TRBJ1-5	TGTGCCACCAGTCGGGTCGGCAATCAGCCCCAGCATTTT	CATSRVGNQPQHF
-	-	TRBV6-2/TRBV6-3	TRBJ2-7	TGTGCCAGCACGCGGGTGCCCGCCTACGAGCAGTACTTC	CASTRVPAYEQYF
TRBD1	-	TRBV2	TRBJ1-5	TGTGCCAGCAGGAAAACCGGGACAGCGAGCAATCAGCCCCAGCATTTT	CASRKTGTASNQPQHF
-	few	TRBV7-6	TRBJ2-6	TGTGCCAGCAGCTTACGGACGGCCTCTGGGGCCAACGTCCTGACTTTC	CASSLRTASGANVLTF
-	-	TRBV30	TRBJ2-3	TGTGCCTGTAGACAGTCAGGGGATACGCAGTATTTT	CACRQSGDTQYF
-	few	TRBV12-3/TRBV12-4	TRBJ2-7	TGTGCCAGCAATCACCAGGGGCGGAACGAGCAGTACTTC	CASNHQGRNEQYF
-	many	TRBV2	TRBJ2-7	TGTGCCAGCTCATCCCCCGGGACACCAACCTACGAGCAGTACTTC	CASSSPGTPTYEQYF
-	few	TRBV15	TRBJ2-7	TGTGCCACCAGCAGGGAAAGACTAACGTCTTACGAGCAGTACTTC	CATSRERLTSYEQYF
TRBD2	-	TRBV2	TRBJ2-5	TGTGCCAGCAAACCCCTAAGCGGGGAAGGGGAGACCCAGTACTTC	CASKPLSGEGETQYF
-	few	TRBV27	TRBJ2-2	TGTGCCAGCAGTTCCACCCTTGGCACCGGGGAGCTGTTTTTT	CASSSTLGTGELFF
-	-	TRBV5-4	TRBJ1-2	TGTGCCAGCAGCACGGGGGCCTCGTATGGCTACACCTTC	CASSTGASYGYTF
-	few	TRBV6-5	TRBJ2-7	TGTGCCAGCAGAGAGGACAGCCACGAGCAGTACTTC	CASREDSHEQYF
TRBD1	few	TRBV5-1	TRBJ2-6	TGCGCCAGCAGCCAAGGTAGAGGGGGCGTCTCTGGGGCCAACGTCCTGACTTTC	CASSQGRGGVSGANVLTF
-	many	TRBV19	TRBJ1-1	TGTGCCAGTACCTTAGCCGGGGGCACTGAAGCTTTCTTT	CASTLAGGTEAFF
-	-	TRBV5-6	TRBJ1-1	TGTGCTAGCAGCTTGTTGGTGAACACTGAAGCTTTCTTT	CASSLLVNTEAFF
TRBD1	-	TRBV2	TRBJ1-6	TGTGCCAGCAGTTTAAGCGGACAGGGGAATTCACCCCTCCACTTT	CASSLSGQGNSPLHF
TRBD1	-	TRBV12-3/TRBV12-4	TRBJ2-7	TGTGCCAGCAGTTCACACGCCGGGACAGGGGGCTACGAGCAGTACTTC	CASSSHAGTGGYEQYF
-	-	TRBV27	TRBJ2-7	TGTGCCAGCAGTATCGGGTTTGAGGCCAGCTACGAGCAGTACTTC	CASSIGFEASYEQYF
-	-	TRBV12-3/TRBV12-4	TRBJ2-1	TGTGCCAGCAGTTCGGGACGGCATACTTACAATGAGCAGTTCTTC	CASSSGRHTYNEQFF
-	-	TRBV10-3	TRBJ2-7	TGTGCCATCAGAGGCGAAGGTGAGCAGTACTTC	CAIRGEGEQYF
TRBD1	-	TRBV19	TRBJ2-7	TGTGCCAGTGCGACAGGGCCACCCCCCACCTACGAGCAGTACTTC	CASATGPPPTYEQYF
-	-	TRBV7-8	TRBJ2-3	TGTGCCAGCAGTTACCTCGCTAATGATGCGCAGTATTTT	CASSYLANDAQYF
-	-	TRBV20-1	TRBJ2-1	TGCAGTGCTAGTTGGCAGGGTGGTAATGAGCAGTTCTTC	CSASWQGGNEQFF
-	-	TRBV29-1	TRBJ1-5	TGCAGCGTTGAATATGGGAGCAATCAGCCCCAGCATTTT	CSVEYGSNQPQHF
TRBD1	-	TRBV20-1	TRBJ2-3	TGCAGTGCTTCCCACGGACAGGGGACAGATACGCAGTATTTT	CSASHGQGTDTQYF
TRBD1	few	TRBV25-1	TRBJ2-7	TGTGCCAGCGGGGACAGGGCTACCTACGAGCAGTACTTC	CASGDRATYEQYF
TRBD1	many	TRBV7-2	TRBJ1-1	TGTGCCAGCAGCTTTGCAGGGGGCGTGTGGACTGAAGCTTTCTTT	CASSFAGGVWTEAFF
TRBD1	few	TRBV10-3	TRBJ2-1	TGTGCCATCAGTGACTCCCCCGGGACAGGGGTCAATGAGCAGTTCTTC	CAISDSPGTGVNEQFF